This is a list of T cell receptor beta chains from one sample in a study of regulatory T cells in long-lasting Graves disease. Via MiXCR, TCRdb re-called the multiplex PCR reads, giving one row per CDR3 protein. The sample carries hundreds of thousands of distinct CDR3 sequences, around 30% recorded once. Sequences were derived from peripheral blood mononuclear cells (PBMCs), sampled when the disease was refractory, from a patient treated with antithyroid drugs. Receptors originate from a female donor with Graves disease. CDR3s include the opening cysteine and the closing phenylalanine or tryptophan. D genes are given only for firm matches. Size is omitted from some rows. Given values are once, few, many or a class for expanded clones.

j_call clone_size v_call d_call cdr3_nt cdr3_aa
TRBJ2-5 - TRBV3-1 - TGTGCCAGCAGCCAACTAAGACAGCTACAAGAGACCCAGTACTTC CASSQLRQLQETQYF
TRBJ1-5 few TRBV5-6 - TGTGCCAGCAGCTTAGGAGGGGCTCAGCCCCAGCATTTT CASSLGGAQPQHF
TRBJ1-1 - TRBV27 TRBD1 TGTGCCAGCAGTTTCGGTGTGACAGGGGGCAGCTTTTACACTGAAGCTTTCTTT CASSFGVTGGSFYTEAFF
TRBJ1-1 - TRBV30 - TGTGCCTGCAGCGGACAGAGGAACATTGAAGCTTTCTTT CACSGQRNIEAFF
TRBJ2-7 - TRBV20-1 - TGCAGTGCTAGAGTGTTCTCCCGCTACGAGCAGTACTTC CSARVFSRYEQYF
TRBJ1-2 few TRBV20-1 - TGCAGTGCTAGATGGCAGTCGGGCTACACCTTC CSARWQSGYTF
TRBJ1-2 few TRBV29-1 TRBD1 TGCAGCGTCCCGGGGGACAGCGTTTATGGCTACACCTTC CSVPGDSVYGYTF
TRBJ2-7 - TRBV9 TRBD1 TGTGCCAGCAGCGTAGGACAGGGGGCAGGAGGCGAGCAGTACTTC CASSVGQGAGGEQYF
TRBJ1-1 - TRBV11-2 - TGTGCCAGCAGCTTACGGGAGTCTGAAGCTTTCTTT CASSLRESEAFF
TRBJ1-1 many TRBV27 - TGTGCCAGCAGTTTAGTGCCTGCGAACACTGAAGCTTTCTTT CASSLVPANTEAFF
TRBJ1-6 - TRBV20-1 - TGCAGTGCTAGAGAGGGGGCGTCTAATTCACCCCTCCACTTT CSAREGASNSPLHF
TRBJ2-5 many TRBV20-1 TRBD2 TGCAGTGCGGACTCAAGGACTAGCGGGAGGGCCCAAGAGACCCAGTACTTC CSADSRTSGRAQETQYF
TRBJ2-5 - TRBV29-1 TRBD2 TGCAGCGTTGCCGGGACTAGCGGGAGTTGGGAGACCCAGTACTTC CSVAGTSGSWETQYF
TRBJ1-5 - TRBV20-1 TRBD1 TGCAGTGCCACAGGACAGGGGCAGCATTTT CSATGQGQHF
TRBJ2-7 many TRBV11-2 TRBD2 TGTGCCAGCAGCCGCCGCCTGGGACTAGCTCCCCACGAGCAGTACTTC CASSRRLGLAPHEQYF
TRBJ1-3 - TRBV28 - TGTGCCAGCAGAATAGGGGGGAGTGGAAACACCATATATTTT CASRIGGSGNTIYF
TRBJ1-2 many TRBV11-2 - TGTGCCAGCAGCTTAGTTGGCTTCTACACCTTC CASSLVGFYTF
TRBJ1-4 few TRBV3-1 TRBD1 TGTGCCAGCAGCCAAGAGAGGACAGGGATCTCCGGTAATGAAAAACTGTTTTTT CASSQERTGISGNEKLFF
TRBJ1-2 - TRBV30 - TGTGCCTGGAGTGTACTTGAGGCTAGTGGCTACACCTTC CAWSVLEASGYTF
TRBJ2-7 few TRBV28 - TGTGCCAGCAGCCGGTCTCGAAGAAGCTACGAGCAGTACTTC CASSRSRRSYEQYF
TRBJ1-5 - TRBV30 TRBD1 TGTGCCTGGAGTTTCGGACAGGGGGATCAGCCCCAGCATTTT CAWSFGQGDQPQHF
TRBJ1-2 once TRBV20-1 TRBD1 TGCAGTGCTCGACCCTCGGGACAGGGGTATGGCTACACCTTC CSARPSGQGYGYTF
TRBJ1-1 few TRBV29-1 - TGCAGCGACGCGTCAAAGAACACTGAAGCTTTCTTT CSDASKNTEAFF
TRBJ1-1 few TRBV24-1 TRBD1 TGTGCCACCAGTGATTCGACAGGGGGCGGCTTTGAAGCTTTCTTT CATSDSTGGGFEAFF
TRBJ1-1 - TRBV5-1 TRBD1 TGCGCCAGCAGCACCCCCCGAGAGGGACAGGGGGCAGGGGGCACTGAAGCTTTCTTT CASSTPREGQGAGGTEAFF
TRBJ2-5 many TRBV11-2 TRBD2 TGTGCCAGCAGCCCGCTAGCGGGAGGGCTCACAGAAGAGACCCAGTACTTC CASSPLAGGLTEETQYF
TRBJ1-1 few TRBV3-1 TRBD1 TGTGCCAGCAGTCCTTACAGGGGAACGAACACTGAAGCTTTCTTT CASSPYRGTNTEAFF
TRBJ2-3 few TRBV25-1 TRBD2 TGTGCCAGCAGTGAAGCCTGGGCTAGCGGGGGGTCAGATACGCAGTATTTT CASSEAWASGGSDTQYF
TRBJ2-1 - TRBV7-3 TRBD2 TGTGCCAGCAGCTTAGCGGGAGATAAGTTCTTC CASSLAGDKFF
TRBJ2-7 - TRBV20-1 - TGCAGTGCTAGAGTGGGGTCTAGGGGTTCCGTCGAGCAGTACTTC CSARVGSRGSVEQYF
TRBJ1-2 - TRBV14 TRBD1 TGTGCCAGCAGCCAAGTGGGCAGGGGGCTTGGCTACACCTTC CASSQVGRGLGYTF
TRBJ2-5 - TRBV7-9 - TGTGCCAGCAGCCCCGGGACAACACAAAAAGAGACCCAGTACTTC CASSPGTTQKETQYF
TRBJ1-2 - TRBV13 - TGTGCCAGCAGCGCTCAGGAAAGGAGATACTATGGCTACACCTTC CASSAQERRYYGYTF
TRBJ2-1 - TRBV12-3/TRBV12-4 TRBD2 TGTGCCAACAGTTTAGTAGCGGGAGCCAATGAGCAGTTCTTC CANSLVAGANEQFF
TRBJ1-1 few TRBV11-3 - TGTGCCAGCAGCTCCAGTAGCTCTGGCTTTGCTGAAGCTTTCTTT CASSSSSSGFAEAFF
TRBJ1-2 many TRBV12-3/TRBV12-4 - TGTGCCAGCAACAGGGAAACGGGCTATGGCTACACCTTC CASNRETGYGYTF
TRBJ1-4 - TRBV6-2/TRBV6-3 - TGTGCCAGCGCGTTAAGACCGATTCCTTCAACTAATGAAAAACTGTTTTTT CASALRPIPSTNEKLFF
TRBJ1-1 many TRBV12-3/TRBV12-4 - TGTGCCAGCAGGAGCGCCGTGAACACTGAAGCTTTCTTT CASRSAVNTEAFF
TRBJ1-1 - TRBV27 TRBD1 TGTGCCAGCAGTCCTGACGCCGGGACAGCAAACACTGAAGCTTTCTTT CASSPDAGTANTEAFF
TRBJ2-7 - TRBV27 TRBD2 TGTGCCAGCCGCCGTGGGACTAGCGGGGCCTACGAGCAGTACTTC CASRRGTSGAYEQYF
TRBJ2-5 few TRBV5-1 - TGCGCCAGCAGCCCCCTCTCGGGGCGGGAGACCCAGTACTTC CASSPLSGRETQYF
TRBJ1-5 - TRBV5-1 - TGCGCCAGCAGCTTGGGGTCGGGGAGCAATCAGCCCCAGCATTTT CASSLGSGSNQPQHF
TRBJ1-5 - TRBV20-1 - TGCAGTGCTGTAACAGGTAGGAGCAATCAGCCCCAGCATTTT CSAVTGRSNQPQHF
TRBJ2-7 many TRBV12-3/TRBV12-4 TRBD2 TGTGCCAGCAGAAAGGGACTAGCGGTCTACGAGCAGTACTTC CASRKGLAVYEQYF
TRBJ2-2 - TRBV5-1 TRBD2 TGCGCCAGCAGCTTGTCGAACGCGGGAGTAAAGACCGGGGAGCTGTTTTTT CASSLSNAGVKTGELFF
TRBJ1-2 - TRBV9 - TGTGCCAGCAGCGTAGGGGGAGGCTCGGGGGGCTATGGCTACACCTTC CASSVGGGSGGYGYTF
TRBJ2-6 - TRBV20-1 TRBD1 TGCAGTGTCTTAGCGGGACAGGGGGCTGGGGCCAACGTCCTGACTTTC CSVLAGQGAGANVLTF
TRBJ1-2 - TRBV7-2 - TGTGCCAGCAGCTTACTTATCTTGGGCCCCTATGGCTACACCTTC CASSLLILGPYGYTF
TRBJ2-7 - TRBV29-1 TRBD1 TGCAGCGTTGTGAACAGGGGGGATTACGAGCAGTACTTC CSVVNRGDYEQYF
TRBJ2-7 many TRBV28 TRBD1 TGTGCCAGCATAGGACAGGGGGAGTACGAGCAGTACTTC CASIGQGEYEQYF
TRBJ1-2 - TRBV6-2/TRBV6-3 - TGTGCCAGCAGTGAAGTTCTACAGGAACGGAACACCTTC CASSEVLQERNTF
TRBJ2-1 few TRBV7-2 - TGTGCCAGCAGCTTAAGAACGGATTCCTACAATGAGCAGTTCTTC CASSLRTDSYNEQFF
TRBJ2-1 many TRBV11-2 - TGTGCCAGCAGCCGACTCCAGTCTGGACAGTACAATGAGCAGTTCTTC CASSRLQSGQYNEQFF
TRBJ1-5 few TRBV12-3/TRBV12-4 - TGTGCCACCACGGCCTGGGCAGATCAGCCCCAGCATTTT CATTAWADQPQHF
TRBJ1-5 few TRBV12-3/TRBV12-4 - TGTGCCAGCAGTTTCCGGAGGGGGGGACGCGGGGCCCAGCATTTT CASSFRRGGRGAQHF
TRBJ2-7 many TRBV20-1 - TGCAGTGCTAGAGACGGTGGGGGAGCCTACGAGCAGTACTTC CSARDGGGAYEQYF
TRBJ1-2 many TRBV2 - TGTGCCAGTCAGACAGCTAACTATGGCTACACCTTC CASQTANYGYTF
TRBJ2-7 many TRBV12-3/TRBV12-4 TRBD1 TGTGCCAGCACCCTAGGGACAGGGTCCTACGAGCAGTACTTC CASTLGTGSYEQYF